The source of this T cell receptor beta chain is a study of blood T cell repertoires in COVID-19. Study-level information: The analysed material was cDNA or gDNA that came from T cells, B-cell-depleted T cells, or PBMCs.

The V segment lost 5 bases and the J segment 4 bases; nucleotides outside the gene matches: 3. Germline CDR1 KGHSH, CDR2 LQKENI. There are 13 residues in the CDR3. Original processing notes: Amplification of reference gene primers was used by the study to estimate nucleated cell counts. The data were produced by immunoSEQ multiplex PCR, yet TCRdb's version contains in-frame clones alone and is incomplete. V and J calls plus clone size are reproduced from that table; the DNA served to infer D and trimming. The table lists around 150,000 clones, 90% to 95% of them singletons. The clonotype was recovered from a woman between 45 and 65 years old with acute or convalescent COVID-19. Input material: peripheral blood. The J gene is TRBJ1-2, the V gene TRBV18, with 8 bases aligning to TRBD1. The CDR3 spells CASSRTGSYGYTF. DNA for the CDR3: TGTGCCAGCTCAAGGACAGGGAGCTATGGCTACACCTTC.